This TCR beta chain appears in the sequencing data of a study of blood T cell repertoires in COVID-19. Study context: Samples came from the United States, Italy and Spain, spanning acute and convalescent COVID-19. From T cells, B-cell-depleted T cells, or PBMCs came the material, which was cDNA or gDNA.

This CDR3 is 14 amino acids long. In germline, CDR1 is MNHEY, CDR2 SVGAGI. V trimming: 7 bases; J trimming: 3 bases; junction bases outside the gene matches: 3. Authors' processing steps: Estimation of nucleated cell counts was performed using reference gene primer amplification. Method: immunoSEQ multiplex PCR; TCRdb's copy keeps in-frame clones and lacks some. V, J and clone size are those of that table, while D and trimming were read from the DNA. The sample shows around 88,000 clones, 60% to 85% of them seen only once. The material sequenced was peripheral blood. This receptor was obtained from a middle-aged man who had recovered from COVID-19. This chain joins TRBV6-5 and TRBJ1-6; 7 positions match TRBD1. The CDR3 here is CASKRDSYNSPLHF. CDR3 coding DNA: TGTGCCAGCAAACGGGACAGCTATAATTCACCCCTCCACTTT.